Listed below are T cell receptor beta chains from one sample, sequenced in a study of response to subunit inactivated influenza vaccine. Using its own MiXCR run on the RT-PCR reads, TCRdb lists one record per CDR3 protein. The sample gives over 750,000 distinct CDR3 sequences, around 21% of which show up once; roughly a tenth is in the top ten. This material consisted of PBMCs from blood, taken around 5 days after vaccination. Source of these receptors: a man aged 50 to 60 who received an inactivated influenza vaccine. Both conserved end residues are part of each CDR3. D genes are given only for firm matches. Where a row states a size, it is once, few, many or the class of an expanded clone; other rows omit it.

few	TRBV6-5	NA	CASSYQDGLDSPLHF
NA	TRBV28	TRBD1	CASTTGQVYNEQFF
NA	TRBV20-1	NA	CSAHGDSQETQYF
NA	TRBV6-1	NA	CASSGLVSGENTGELFF
NA	TRBV6-5	NA	CASSWMPTFPRGQETQYF
many	TRBV12-3/TRBV12-4	TRBD1	CASSVTGQGNTIYF
many	TRBV27	NA	CASSATSGRKNIQYF
NA	TRBV25-1	TRBD2	CASSEWGGGGYNEQFF
NA	TRBV6-1	TRBD2	CASGLAGGRGDEQFF
NA	TRBV11-2	TRBD1	CASSLWTGQAYEQYF
NA	TRBV10-3	TRBD2	CAISQSRGGFDEQYF
NA	TRBV5-1	TRBD2	CASSPPRTGGPADTQYF
NA	TRBV4-2	NA	CASSRGLLSNEKLFF
few	TRBV11-2	TRBD1	CASSPQGGSNQPQHF
NA	TRBV7-2	NA	CASSQGRYTEAFF
few	TRBV12-3/TRBV12-4	NA	CASRNDLGRAKNIQYF
many	TRBV12-3/TRBV12-4	TRBD2	CASSFAGGGEQYF
NA	TRBV29-1	NA	CSVVSNTEAFF
few	TRBV5-4	NA	CASSLEAGWDLDTQYF
few	TRBV6-2/TRBV6-3	NA	CASSRTGTGSYNSPLHF
NA	TRBV18	TRBD1	CASSPTRDSNEKLFF
NA	TRBV27	NA	CASSLSVGDLNTEAFF
few	TRBV9	NA	CASSVVGGDYGYTF
many	TRBV20-1	NA	CSASIRIGETQYF
many	TRBV29-1	TRBD1	CSVVGQDVYGYTF
few	TRBV20-1	NA	CSAREGGGNQPQHF
NA	TRBV11-2	TRBD2	CASSSRLAVFDTQYF
NA	TRBV3-1	NA	CASSQEVVNEQFF
NA	TRBV11-2	TRBD1	CASSPTGDSGYTF
NA	TRBV5-1	NA	CASSLKVELFF
NA	TRBV20-1	NA	CSARDYQGRDGSYNEQFF
few	TRBV7-9	TRBD1	CASSVGTGGADTQYF
few	TRBV15	TRBD2	CATSRDPGGPYNEQFF
NA	TRBV12-3/TRBV12-4	TRBD1	CASKTTGGSFYEQYF
few	TRBV20-1	NA	CSARTELLYEQYF
NA	TRBV12-3/TRBV12-4	TRBD2	CASSHKGLAANEQFF
NA	TRBV2	NA	CAQRVGARSGEKLFF
NA	TRBV4-3	TRBD1	CASSQGDRGLLETQYF
NA	TRBV20-1	TRBD1	CSASRDSRTDTQYF
NA	TRBV6-5	TRBD1	CASSYGQGRTYEQYF
few	TRBV6-5	TRBD1	CASSYSGDRGYNEQFF
NA	TRBV12-3/TRBV12-4	NA	CASGWGMNQPQHF
NA	TRBV6-5	NA	CASSSRRVEAFF
NA	TRBV7-2	TRBD1	CASSSQQGIYGYTF
NA	TRBV6-1	NA	CASSVRRQTISTDTQYF
few	TRBV6-1	NA	CASIHTPGPRTYGYTF
NA	TRBV20-1	TRBD1	CSARLGTGYQPQHF
many	TRBV20-1	NA	CSARELDSYNEQFF
NA	TRBV20-1	TRBD1	CSARDTRTGNTGELFF
NA	TRBV4-3	NA	CASSPRLKDTQYF
NA	TRBV20-1	NA	CSSNTGSKTQYF
few	TRBV10-3	NA	CAIRLGGSGGNTDTQYF
many	TRBV6-5	TRBD1	CASSSSGTGSVELFF
NA	TRBV11-2	TRBD2	CASSSSAGVVEVQYF
NA	TRBV3-1	NA	CASSPLLGNQETQYF
NA	TRBV7-9	NA	CASSLEGTGGELFF
NA	TRBV5-1	TRBD2	CASSLEAGGRYEQYF
few	TRBV20-1	NA	CSARGRVGSGNTIYF
NA	TRBV28	TRBD1	CASIPTGTGAEQYF